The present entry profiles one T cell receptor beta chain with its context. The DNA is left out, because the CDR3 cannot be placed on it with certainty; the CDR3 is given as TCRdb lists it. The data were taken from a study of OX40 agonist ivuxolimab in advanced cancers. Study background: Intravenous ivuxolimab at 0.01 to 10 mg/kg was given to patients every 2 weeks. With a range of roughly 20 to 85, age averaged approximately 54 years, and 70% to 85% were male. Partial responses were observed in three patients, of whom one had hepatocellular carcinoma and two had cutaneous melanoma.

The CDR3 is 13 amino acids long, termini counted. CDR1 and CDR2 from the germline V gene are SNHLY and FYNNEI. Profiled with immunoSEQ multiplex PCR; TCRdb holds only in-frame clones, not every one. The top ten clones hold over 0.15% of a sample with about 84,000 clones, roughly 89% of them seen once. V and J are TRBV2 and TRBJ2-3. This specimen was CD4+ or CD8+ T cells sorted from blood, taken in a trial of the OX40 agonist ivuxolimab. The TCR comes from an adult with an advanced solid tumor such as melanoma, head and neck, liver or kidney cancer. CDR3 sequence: CASILGDTDTQYF.